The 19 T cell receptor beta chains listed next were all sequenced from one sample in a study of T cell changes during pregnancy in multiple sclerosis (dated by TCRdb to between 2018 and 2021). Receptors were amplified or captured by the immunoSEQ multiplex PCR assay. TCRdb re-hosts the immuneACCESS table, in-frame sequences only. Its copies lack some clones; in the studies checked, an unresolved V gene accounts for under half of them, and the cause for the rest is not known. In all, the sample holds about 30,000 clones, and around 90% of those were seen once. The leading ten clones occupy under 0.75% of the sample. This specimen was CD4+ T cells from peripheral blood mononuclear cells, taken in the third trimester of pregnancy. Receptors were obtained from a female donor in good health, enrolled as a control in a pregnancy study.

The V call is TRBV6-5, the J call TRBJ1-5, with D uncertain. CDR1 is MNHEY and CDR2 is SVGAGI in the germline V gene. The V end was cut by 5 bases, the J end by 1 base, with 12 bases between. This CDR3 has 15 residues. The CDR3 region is CASSTGPGSNQPQHF. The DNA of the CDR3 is TGTGCCAGCAGTACGGGTCCGGGGAGCAATCAGCCCCAGCATTTT.

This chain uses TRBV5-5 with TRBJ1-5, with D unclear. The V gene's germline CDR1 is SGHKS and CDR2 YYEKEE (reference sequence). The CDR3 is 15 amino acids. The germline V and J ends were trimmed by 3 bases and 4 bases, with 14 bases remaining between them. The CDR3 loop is CASSSIAGWNQPQHF. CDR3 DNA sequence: TGTGCCAGCAGCTCCATTGCGGGGTGGAATCAGCCCCAGCATTTT.

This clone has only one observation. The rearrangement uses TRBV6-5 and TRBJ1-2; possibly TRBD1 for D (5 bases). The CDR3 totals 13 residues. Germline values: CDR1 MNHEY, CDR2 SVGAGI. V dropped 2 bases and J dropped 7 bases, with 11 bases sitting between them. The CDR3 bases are TGTGCCAGCAGTTACGGGGGGGTTCCTGGCTACACCTTC. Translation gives CASSYGGVPGYTF.

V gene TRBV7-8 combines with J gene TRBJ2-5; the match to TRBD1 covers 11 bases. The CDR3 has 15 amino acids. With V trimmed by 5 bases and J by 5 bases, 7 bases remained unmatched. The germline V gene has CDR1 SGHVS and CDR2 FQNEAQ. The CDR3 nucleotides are TGTGCCAGCAGCCAACCCGGGACAGGGGGGGAGACCCAGTACTTC. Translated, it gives CASSQPGTGGETQYF.

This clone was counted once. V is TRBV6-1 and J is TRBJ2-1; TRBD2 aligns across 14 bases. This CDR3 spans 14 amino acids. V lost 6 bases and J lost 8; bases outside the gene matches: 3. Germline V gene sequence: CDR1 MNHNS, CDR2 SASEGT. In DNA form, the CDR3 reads TGTGCCAGCAGGCCGGGACTAGCGGGAGATGAGCAGTTCTTC. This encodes CASRPGLAGDEQFF.

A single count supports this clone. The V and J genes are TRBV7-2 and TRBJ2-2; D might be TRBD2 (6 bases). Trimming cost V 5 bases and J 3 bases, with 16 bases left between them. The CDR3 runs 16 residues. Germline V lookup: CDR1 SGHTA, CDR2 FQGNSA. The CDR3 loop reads CASSPGGRGYTGELFF. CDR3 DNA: TGTGCCAGCAGCCCCGGGGGTCGCGGTTACACCGGGGAGCTGTTTTTT.

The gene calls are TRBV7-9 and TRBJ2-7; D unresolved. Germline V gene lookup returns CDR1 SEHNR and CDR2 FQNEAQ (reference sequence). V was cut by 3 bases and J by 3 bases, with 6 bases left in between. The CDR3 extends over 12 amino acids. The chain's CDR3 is CASSFSSYEQYF. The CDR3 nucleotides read TGTGCCAGCAGCTTTAGTAGCTACGAGCAGTACTTC.

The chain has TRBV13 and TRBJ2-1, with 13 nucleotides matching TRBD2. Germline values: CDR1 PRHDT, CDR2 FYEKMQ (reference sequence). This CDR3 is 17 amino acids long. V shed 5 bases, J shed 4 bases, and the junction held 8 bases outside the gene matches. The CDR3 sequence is CASSRPKTSGRYNEQFF. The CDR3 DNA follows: TGTGCCAGCAGCCGCCCGAAGACTAGCGGGAGGTACAATGAGCAGTTCTTC.

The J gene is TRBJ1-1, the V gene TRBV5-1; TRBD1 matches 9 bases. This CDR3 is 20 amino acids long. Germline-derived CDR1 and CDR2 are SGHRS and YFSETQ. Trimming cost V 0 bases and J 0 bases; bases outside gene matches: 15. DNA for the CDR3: TGCGCCAGCAGCTTGGGACTCACTAGAGGACAGGGGACGGTGAACACTGAAGCTTTCTTT. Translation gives CASSLGLTRGQGTVNTEAFF.

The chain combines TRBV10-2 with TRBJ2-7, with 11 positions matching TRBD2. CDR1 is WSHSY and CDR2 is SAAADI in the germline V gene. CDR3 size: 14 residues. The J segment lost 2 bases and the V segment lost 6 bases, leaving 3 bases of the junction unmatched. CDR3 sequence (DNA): TGCGCCAGCAGGGGGACTAGCGGCACCTACGAGCAGTACTTC. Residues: CASRGTSGTYEQYF.

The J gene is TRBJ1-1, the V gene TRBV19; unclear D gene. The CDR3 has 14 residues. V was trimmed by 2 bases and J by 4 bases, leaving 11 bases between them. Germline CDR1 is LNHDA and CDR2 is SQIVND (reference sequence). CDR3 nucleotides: TGTGCCAGTAGTATAAGGTGGGAGGGCACTGAAGCTTTCTTT. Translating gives CASSIRWEGTEAFF.

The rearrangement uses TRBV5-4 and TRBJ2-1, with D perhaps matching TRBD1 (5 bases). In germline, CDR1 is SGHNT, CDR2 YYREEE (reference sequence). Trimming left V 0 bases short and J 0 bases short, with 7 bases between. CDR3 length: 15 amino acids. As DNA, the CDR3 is TGTGCCAGCAGCTTGGGACAGTTCTCCTACAATGAGCAGTTCTTC. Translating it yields CASSLGQFSYNEQFF.

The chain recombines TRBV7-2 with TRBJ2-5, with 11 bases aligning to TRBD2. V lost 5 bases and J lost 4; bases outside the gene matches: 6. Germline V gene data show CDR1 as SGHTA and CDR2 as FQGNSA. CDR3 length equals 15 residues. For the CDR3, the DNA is TGTGCCAGCAGCCAAACTAGCGGGAGTTCAGAGACCCAGTACTTC. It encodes CASSQTSGSSETQYF.

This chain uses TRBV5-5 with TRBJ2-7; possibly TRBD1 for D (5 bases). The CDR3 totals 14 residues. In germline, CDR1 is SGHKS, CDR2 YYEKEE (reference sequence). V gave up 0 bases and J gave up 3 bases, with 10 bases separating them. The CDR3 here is CASSLVTGNYEQYF. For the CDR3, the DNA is TGTGCCAGCAGCTTGGTTACAGGTAACTACGAGCAGTACTTC.

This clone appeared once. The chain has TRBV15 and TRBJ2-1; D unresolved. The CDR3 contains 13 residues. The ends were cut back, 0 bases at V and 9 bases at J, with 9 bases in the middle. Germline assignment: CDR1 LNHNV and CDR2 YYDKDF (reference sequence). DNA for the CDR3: TGTGCCACCAGCAGAGATCTAGGTAGTGAGCAGTTCTTC. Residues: CATSRDLGSEQFF.

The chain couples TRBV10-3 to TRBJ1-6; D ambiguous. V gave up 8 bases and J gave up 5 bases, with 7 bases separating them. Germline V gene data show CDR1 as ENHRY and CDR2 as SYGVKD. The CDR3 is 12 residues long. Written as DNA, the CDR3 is TGTGCCATCTCGAGGGATAATTCACCCCTCCACTTT. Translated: CAISRDNSPLHF.

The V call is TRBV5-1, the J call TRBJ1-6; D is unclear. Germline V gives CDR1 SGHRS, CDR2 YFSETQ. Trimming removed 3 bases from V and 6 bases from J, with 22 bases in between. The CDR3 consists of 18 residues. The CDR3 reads CASSSTPPGRVVNSPLHF. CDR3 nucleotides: TGCGCCAGCAGCTCCACTCCCCCTGGGAGAGTGGTTAATTCACCCCTCCACTTT.

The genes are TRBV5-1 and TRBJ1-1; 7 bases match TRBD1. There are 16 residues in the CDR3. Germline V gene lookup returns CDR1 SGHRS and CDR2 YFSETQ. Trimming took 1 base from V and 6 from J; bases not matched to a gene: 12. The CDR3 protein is CASSLNLARQGAEAFF. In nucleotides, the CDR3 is TGCGCCAGCAGCTTGAATCTTGCGCGACAGGGAGCTGAAGCTTTCTTT. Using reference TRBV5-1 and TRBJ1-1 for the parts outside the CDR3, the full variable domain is KAGVTQTPRYLIKTRGQQVTLSCSPISGHRSVSWYQQTPGQGLQFLFEYFSETQRNKGNFPGRFSGRQFSNSRSEMNVSTLELGDSALYLCASSLNLARQGAEAFFGQGTRLTVV.

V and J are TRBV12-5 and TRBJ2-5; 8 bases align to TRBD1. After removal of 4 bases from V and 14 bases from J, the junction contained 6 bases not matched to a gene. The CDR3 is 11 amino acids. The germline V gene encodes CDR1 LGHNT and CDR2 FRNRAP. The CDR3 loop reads CASGWGDRLYF. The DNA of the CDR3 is TGTGCTAGTGGTTGGGGGGACAGGCTCTACTTC.